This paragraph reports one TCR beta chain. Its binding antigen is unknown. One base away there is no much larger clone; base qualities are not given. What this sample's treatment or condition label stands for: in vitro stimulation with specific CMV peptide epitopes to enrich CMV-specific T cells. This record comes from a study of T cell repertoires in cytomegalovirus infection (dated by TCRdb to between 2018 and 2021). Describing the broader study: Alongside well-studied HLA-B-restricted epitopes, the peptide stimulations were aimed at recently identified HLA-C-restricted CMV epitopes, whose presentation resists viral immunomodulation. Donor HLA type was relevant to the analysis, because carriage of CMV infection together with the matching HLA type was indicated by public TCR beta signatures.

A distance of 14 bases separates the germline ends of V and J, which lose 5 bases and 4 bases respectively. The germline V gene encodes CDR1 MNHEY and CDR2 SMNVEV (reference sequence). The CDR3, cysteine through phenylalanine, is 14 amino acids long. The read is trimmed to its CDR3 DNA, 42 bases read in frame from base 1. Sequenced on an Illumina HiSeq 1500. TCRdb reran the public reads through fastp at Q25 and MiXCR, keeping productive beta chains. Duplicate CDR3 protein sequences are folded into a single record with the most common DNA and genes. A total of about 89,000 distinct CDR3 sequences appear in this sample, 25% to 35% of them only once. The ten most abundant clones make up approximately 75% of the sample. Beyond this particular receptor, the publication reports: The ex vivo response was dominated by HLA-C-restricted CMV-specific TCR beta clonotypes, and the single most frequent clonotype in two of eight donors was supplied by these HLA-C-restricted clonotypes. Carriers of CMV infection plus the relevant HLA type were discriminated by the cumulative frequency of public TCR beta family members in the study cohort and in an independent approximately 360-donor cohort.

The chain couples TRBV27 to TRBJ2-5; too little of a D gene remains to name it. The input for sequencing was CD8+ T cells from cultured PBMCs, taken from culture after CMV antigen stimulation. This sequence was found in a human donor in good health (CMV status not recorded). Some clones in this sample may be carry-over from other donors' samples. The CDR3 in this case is CASSPQLSRETQYF. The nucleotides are TGTGCCAGCAGTCCGCAACTGTCTCGAGAGACCCAGTACTTC.